The next 5 T cell receptor beta chains were all read from a single sample in a study of CD8 T cells in ankylosing spondylitis. One entry per CDR3 protein results from TCRdb running MiXCR on the 5' RACE reads. This table holds about 240,000 distinct CDR3 sequences, around 7.8% found once. Material: blood, either unsorted or a sorted T cell fraction (not recorded which). All receptors come from a male donor with ankylosing spondylitis or in good health (not recorded which).

The table lists this clonotype with many counts. V is TRBV7-8 and J is TRBJ2-2, with D possibly matching TRBD1 (5 bases). V gave up 5 bases and J gave up 5 bases, with 18 bases separating them. Per germline, CDR1 SGHVS and CDR2 FQNEAQ. The CDR3 has 16 amino acids. The CDR3 DNA sequence: TGTGCCAGCAGCCCTGATATGAACCCAGGGACCGGGGAGCTGTTTTTT. It encodes CASSPDMNPGTGELFF.

The sample holds many counts of this clonotype. This chain connects TRBV20-1 to TRBJ1-2, with 7 positions matching TRBD1. CDR3 size: 13 residues. Losses at the gene ends were 8 bases for V and 4 bases for J; bases not matched to a gene: 10. Germline CDR1 is DFQATT and CDR2 is SNEGSKA (reference sequence). CDR3 sequence reads: CSSGQGVPYGYTF. CDR3 in DNA: TGCAGTTCTGGGCAGGGGGTTCCCTATGGCTACACCTTC.

The chain links TRBV20-1 to TRBJ2-1; the D gene is possibly TRBD2 (6 bases). The CDR3 totals 13 residues. Germline V gives CDR1 DFQATT, CDR2 SNEGSKA (reference sequence). Trimming took 5 bases from V and 9 from J, leaving 17 bases between them. CDR3 sequence (DNA): TGCAGTGCTGTCCCGCCGGGAGCGGGTGAGCAGTTCTTC. Translating it yields CSAVPPGAGEQFF.

This clonotype was detected only once. The rearrangement joins TRBV7-2 to TRBJ2-1; D is unclear. The CDR3 sequence is 14 residues long. Germline values: CDR1 SGHTA, CDR2 FQGNSA. V gave up 5 bases and J gave up 6 bases, with 14 bases separating them. In DNA, the CDR3 is TGTGCCAGCAGCCCGGACCGGGCCCTCAATGAGCAGTTCTTC. This gives the protein CASSPDRALNEQFF.

This clonotype was found many times. The chain recombines TRBV7-9 with TRBJ1-4; 7 bases fit TRBD1. The CDR3 has 12 amino acids. J was trimmed by 8 bases and V by 5 bases; bases with no gene match: 2. The V gene's germline CDR1 is SEHNR and CDR2 FQNEAQ (reference sequence). The CDR3 nucleotides are TGTGCCAGCAGCGCACAGGGGGAAAAACTGTTTTTT. Translating it yields CASSAQGEKLFF.